The sequence of this T cell receptor beta chain was determined in a study of CD8 T cells in Susac syndrome. Random-hexamer reverse transcription was applied to about 0.5 to 1 ug RNA. Amplification of TCR beta CDR3 spanned 54 Vbeta and 13 Jbeta via immunoSEQ multiplex PCR. MiXCR, run by TCRdb on the immunoSEQ multiplex PCR reads, gives a single entry per CDR3 protein. Among around 200,000 distinct CDR3 sequences listed, more than 85% were seen once. This CDR3 is built from 16 residues. The V gene's germline CDR1 is SGHRS and CDR2 YFSETQ. V gave up 0 bases and J gave up 0 bases, with 7 bases separating them.

This sequence was found in a human donor with multiple sclerosis. The sequenced sample consisted of CD4+ T cells from PBMCs. This chain joins TRBV5-1 and TRBJ2-6; D unresolved. The CDR3 region has the DNA TGCGCCAGCAGCTTGGCCAGTTACTCTGGGGCCAACGTCCTGACTTTC. This gives the protein CASSLASYSGANVLTF.